This is a list of T cell receptor beta chains from one sample in a study of blood T cells in healthy people across ages. TCRdb called the 5' RACE reads again in MiXCR, with one record for every CDR3 protein. The sample consists of about 750,000 distinct CDR3 sequences, approximately 55% of them appearing once. Sequenced material: blood. The receptors come from a man older than 75 in good health. Both conserved end residues are part of each CDR3. D genes are given only for firm matches. Where a row states a size, it is once, few, many or the class of an expanded clone; other rows omit it.

>TRBJ1-2|-|-|TRBV28
TGTGCCAGCAGTTTGGGAGGGGGGGCCGGCTATGGCTACACCTTC
CASSLGGGAGYGYTF
>TRBJ2-1|TRBD1|-|TRBV7-6
TGTGCCAGCACCGGACAGGGGTACAACAATGAGCAGTTCTTC
CASTGQGYNNEQFF
>TRBJ1-2|TRBD1|-|TRBV24-1
TGTGCCACCAGTGATGCACGTTGGGACAGGGCGCATGGCTACACCTTC
CATSDARWDRAHGYTF
>TRBJ2-3|-|few|TRBV29-1
TGCAGCGTCGGGGAAGGGAATTGGGTCGGGGATACGCAGTATTTT
CSVGEGNWVGDTQYF
>TRBJ2-7|TRBD1|-|TRBV2
TGTGCCAGCGGACAGGGGGCTATATCCTACGAGCAGTACTTC
CASGQGAISYEQYF
>TRBJ2-7|-|-|TRBV20-1
TGCAGTGCTAGCCCGTTTGTGACTAACCCCTACGAGCAGTACTTC
CSASPFVTNPYEQYF
>TRBJ1-6|TRBD1|-|TRBV5-1
TGCGCCAGCAGCTTGGCAGGGGGCGATTCACCCCTCCACTTT
CASSLAGGDSPLHF
>TRBJ2-3|TRBD1|few|TRBV3-1
TGTGCCAGCAGCCAATTTGAGACAGGGGTTACAGATACGCAGTATTTT
CASSQFETGVTDTQYF
>TRBJ2-7|TRBD2|-|TRBV2
TGTGCCAGCAGAACAGAAGCCACGGGAGGCGAGCAGTACTTC
CASRTEATGGEQYF
>TRBJ2-3|TRBD2|-|TRBV10-3
TGTGCCACCGGACTAGCGGGCTTGAGCACAGATACGCAGTATTTT
CATGLAGLSTDTQYF
>TRBJ2-7|-|-|TRBV20-1
TGCAGTGCTTTGAGCAGAGCCCACGAGCAGTACTTC
CSALSRAHEQYF